A single sample gave rise to the 2 T cell receptor beta chains below, sequenced in a study of technical replicates of blood from a handful of donors. Profiling relied on immunoSEQ multiplex PCR, and the TCRdb table lists in-frame clones only, not all of them. The sample lists roughly 100,000 clones; nearly 97% were seen once. The sample comprised T cells isolated from PBMCs. The receptors come from a human donor in good health.

The chain joins TRBV5-1 to TRBJ1-1, with 7 bases identical to TRBD1. V was clipped by 0 bases and J by 4 bases; unmatched bases: 6. CDR1 SGHRS and CDR2 YFSETQ come from the germline V gene. This CDR3 has 15 residues. The CDR3 sequence: CASSLAMAGGTEAFF. Here the CDR3 DNA reads TGCGCCAGCAGCTTGGCCATGGCAGGGGGCACTGAAGCTTTCTTT.

The chain recombines TRBV15 with TRBJ2-7; 7 bases are a match to TRBD1. J lost 1 base, V lost 4 bases, and 4 bases had no gene match. The CDR3 covers 14 residues. Germline V gene sequence: CDR1 LNHNV, CDR2 YYDKDF (reference sequence). CDR3 nucleotide sequence: TGTGCCACCAGCATTGGACAGGAGTCCTACGAGCAGTACTTC. It specifies CATSIGQESYEQYF.